These T cell receptor beta chains were read from a single sample in a study of early T cells in non-severe SARS-CoV-2 infection. TCRdb recomputed calls from the 5' RACE reads with MiXCR, one row per CDR3 protein. The sample consists of approximately 38,000 distinct CDR3 sequences, roughly 4.2% of them appearing once. The sample consisted of whole blood. The receptor set was obtained from an adult who was a healthcare worker with PCR-confirmed SARS-CoV-2 infection or an uninfected control (not recorded which). Each CDR3 is given with its conserved first and last residue. A D gene is named only where the DNA matches it firmly. Rows may omit the clone size; those that give it use once, few, many or a size class.

many	TRBV27	-	TRBJ2-7	TGTGCCAGCAGTCGTATGCTGACAGGCCGATCCGACTACGAGCAGTACTTC	CASSRMLTGRSDYEQYF
few	TRBV20-1	-	TRBJ2-7	TGCAGTGCTAGAGATTTAGGGGGTGAGCAGTACTTC	CSARDLGGEQYF
many	TRBV28	TRBD2	TRBJ2-7	TGTGCCAGCAGTTTCGTAGGACTAGCGGGAGGCCTAGGCGCCTACGAGCAGTACTTC	CASSFVGLAGGLGAYEQYF
many	TRBV28	-	TRBJ2-3	TGTGCCAGCAGTTTATCAACGGGCTCAGATACGCAGTATTTT	CASSLSTGSDTQYF
many	TRBV5-4	-	TRBJ2-2	TGTGCCAGCAGCTTACCGGGACTCTCAACCGGGGAGCTGTTTTTT	CASSLPGLSTGELFF
-	TRBV6-6	-	TRBJ2-2	TGTGCCAGCAGTTACTCGAGGCAGGGGTTAGCCGGAGGCTCCGGGGAGCTGTTTTTT	CASSYSRQGLAGGSGELFF
many	TRBV6-6	-	TRBJ2-1	TGTGCCAGCAGTTACCGCGGATTAAATGAGCAGTTCTTC	CASSYRGLNEQFF
many	TRBV15	-	TRBJ1-5	TGTGCCACCAGCGTGAGTGGAAAAAGCAATCAGCCCCAGCATTTT	CATSVSGKSNQPQHF
many	TRBV12-3/TRBV12-4	-	TRBJ2-7	TGTGCCAGCAGTTTAGCAGGGGGGAGTGAGCAGTACTTC	CASSLAGGSEQYF
many	TRBV10-3	-	TRBJ2-5	TGTGCCATCAGTGAAGGATACCAAGAGACCCAGTACTTC	CAISEGYQETQYF
many	TRBV9	-	TRBJ1-3	TGTGCCAGCAGCGCCCAAAACACTGACTCTGGAAACACCATATATTTT	CASSAQNTDSGNTIYF
many	TRBV5-4	-	TRBJ2-2	TGTGCCAGCAGCTTCCTGACCGGGGCAGCGAACACCGGGGAGCTGTTTTTT	CASSFLTGAANTGELFF
many	TRBV12-3/TRBV12-4	TRBD2	TRBJ2-1	TGTGCCAGCAGTTTAGCACTAGCGGGGGTTAGTGAGCAGTTCTTC	CASSLALAGVSEQFF
many	TRBV7-9	-	TRBJ2-7	TGTGCCAGCAGCCCCCGGGACAAAAACTACGAGCAGTACTTC	CASSPRDKNYEQYF
-	TRBV6-5	-	TRBJ2-2	TGTGCCAGCAGTTACTCGAAACAGGCTAACACCGGGGAGCTGTTTTTT	CASSYSKQANTGELFF
many	TRBV7-2	TRBD1	TRBJ2-5	TGTGCCAGCAGCCGGGACAGGGTGGAGACCCAGTACTTC	CASSRDRVETQYF
-	TRBV6-2/TRBV6-3	TRBD1	TRBJ1-5	TGTGCCAGCAGTCTCGGACAGGGGGCTTCAAATCAGCCCCAGCATTTT	CASSLGQGASNQPQHF
many	TRBV18	TRBD2	TRBJ2-5	TGTGCCAGCTCACCACCACCAGCGGGAAGCCAAGAGACCCAGTACTTC	CASSPPPAGSQETQYF
many	TRBV19	-	TRBJ1-2	TGTGCCAGTAGTATTACCCCTCAACATGGCTACACCTTC	CASSITPQHGYTF
many	TRBV7-3	-	TRBJ2-3	TGTGCCAGCAGCTTAAACGGGGGGCAATCTAGCACAGATACGCAGTATTTT	CASSLNGGQSSTDTQYF
many	TRBV2	TRBD2	TRBJ2-2	TGTGCCAGCAGGAAGACGACTAGCGGGCTGAACACCGGGGAGCTGTTTTTT	CASRKTTSGLNTGELFF
many	TRBV20-1	TRBD1	TRBJ2-7	TGCAGTGCTTCGGGGGACAGGCTCCTCTACGAGCAGTACTTC	CSASGDRLLYEQYF
many	TRBV19	TRBD2	TRBJ2-1	TGTGCCAGTAGTATCGGGCGGGGGGGCAATGAGCAGTTCTTC	CASSIGRGGNEQFF
many	TRBV9	TRBD2	TRBJ2-1	TGTGCCAGCAGCGTAGGGCCGGGACTAACCGACAATGAGCAGTTCTTC	CASSVGPGLTDNEQFF